This T cell receptor (beta chain) originates from a study of T cell repertoires in aging, cancer and after chemotherapy. Rearranged V-D-J TRB sequences were amplified with a mixed TRB-A/B primer pool. TCRdb re-analysed the multiplex PCR reads in MiXCR, keeping a single row per CDR3 protein. Of approximately 9,500 distinct CDR3 sequences listed, 25% to 30% are singletons. This clonotype is medium-sized in the sample. Amplification of TCR beta used genomic DNA extracted from peripheral blood. Germline CDR1 and CDR2: LNHDA and SQIVND (reference sequence). The CDR3 contains 15 residues. V was trimmed by 4 bases and J by 3 bases, leaving 15 bases between them.

The TCR was taken from a human donor in good health. Material: blood. The chain links TRBV19 to TRBJ1-1; D call uncertain. The CDR3 DNA reads TGTGCCAGTAGTACCCGCTTTGGCGCGTACACTGAAGCTTTCTTT. Its translation: CASSTRFGAYTEAFF.